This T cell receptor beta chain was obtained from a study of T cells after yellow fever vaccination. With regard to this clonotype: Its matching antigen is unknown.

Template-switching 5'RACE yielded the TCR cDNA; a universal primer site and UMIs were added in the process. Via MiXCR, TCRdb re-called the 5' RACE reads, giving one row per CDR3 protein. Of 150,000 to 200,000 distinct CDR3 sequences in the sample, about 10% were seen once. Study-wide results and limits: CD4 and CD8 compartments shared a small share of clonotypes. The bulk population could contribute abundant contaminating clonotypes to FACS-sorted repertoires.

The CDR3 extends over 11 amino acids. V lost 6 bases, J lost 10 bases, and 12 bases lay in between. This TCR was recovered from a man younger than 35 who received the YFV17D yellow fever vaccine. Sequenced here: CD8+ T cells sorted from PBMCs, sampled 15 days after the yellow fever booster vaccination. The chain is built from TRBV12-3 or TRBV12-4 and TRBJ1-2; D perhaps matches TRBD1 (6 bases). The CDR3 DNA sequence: TGTGCCAGCAGGGTAGACAGGTCCTACACCTTC. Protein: CASRVDRSYTF.